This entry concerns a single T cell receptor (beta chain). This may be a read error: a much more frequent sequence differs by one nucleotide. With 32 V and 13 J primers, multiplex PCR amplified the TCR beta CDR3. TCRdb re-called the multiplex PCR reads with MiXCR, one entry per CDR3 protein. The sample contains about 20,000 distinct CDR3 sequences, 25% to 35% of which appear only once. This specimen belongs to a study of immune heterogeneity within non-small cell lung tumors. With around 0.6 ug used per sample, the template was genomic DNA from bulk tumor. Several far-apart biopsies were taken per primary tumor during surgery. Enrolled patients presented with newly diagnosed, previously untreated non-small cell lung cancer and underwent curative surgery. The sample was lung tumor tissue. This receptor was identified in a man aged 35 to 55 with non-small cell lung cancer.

The CDR3 reads CASRYSTGYYGYTF. CDR3 sequence (DNA): TGTGCCAGCAGATACTCGACAGGGTACTATGGCTACACCTTC. The chain is built from TRBV6-5 and TRBJ1-2, with 7 bases aligning to TRBD1. CDR1 and CDR2 from the germline V gene are MNHEY and SVGAGI. This CDR3 contains 14 residues.